Below are 12 T cell receptor beta chains sequenced from a single sample in a study of blood T cell repertoires in COVID-19. Generated by immunoSEQ multiplex PCR, the TCRdb table keeps only in-frame clones and is missing some. This repertoire shows roughly 80,000 clones, approximately 80% found once; its top ten account for about 18%. The specimen sequenced was peripheral blood. The receptors originated from a woman between 55 and 75 years old with acute or convalescent COVID-19.

This clone was observed a few times. The chain employs TRBV14 and TRBJ1-1; D is unclear. CDR1 and CDR2 from the germline V gene are SGHDN and FVKESK. Trimming cost V 0 bases and J 10 bases, with 12 bases left between them. The CDR3 contains 13 residues. CDR3 DNA: TGTGCCAGCAGCCAAGAGATTCATCAGCGAGCTTTCTTT. As protein: CASSQEIHQRAFF. Complete variable domain (other parts from reference TRBV14 and TRBJ1-1): EAGVTQFPSHSVIEKGQTVTLRCDPISGHDNLYWYRRVMGKEIKFLLHFVKESKQDESGMPNNRFLAERTGGTYSTLKVQPAELEDSGVYFCASSQEIHQRAFFGQGTRLTVV.

The chain combines TRBV5-1 with TRBJ2-2; 8 nucleotides line up with TRBD1. This CDR3 contains 18 residues. Germline lookup yields CDR1 SGHRS and CDR2 YFSETQ. Trimming removed 4 bases from V and 0 bases from J; junction bases left unmatched: 11. The chain's CDR3 is CASSQDRVTLSNTGELFF. CDR3 bases: TGCGCCAGCAGCCAGGACAGGGTGACCCTTTCGAACACCGGGGAGCTGTTTTTT. Full variable domain (remainder filled in from reference TRBV5-1 and TRBJ2-2): KAGVTQTPRYLIKTRGQQVTLSCSPISGHRSVSWYQQTPGQGLQFLFEYFSETQRNKGNFPGRFSGRQFSNSRSEMNVSTLELGDSALYLCASSQDRVTLSNTGELFFGEGSRLTVL.

V is TRBV28 and J is TRBJ2-5; a possible D gene is TRBD1 (7 bases). The CDR3 has 15 residues. V was shortened by 2 bases and J by 2 bases, with 12 bases between the two germline ends. Germline V gene data show CDR1 as MDHEN and CDR2 as SYDVKM. CDR3 sequence: CASSLVQGTQETQYF. The CDR3 DNA is TGTGCCAGCAGTTTAGTACAGGGGACTCAAGAGACCCAGTACTTC.

This clone has just one count. The genes are TRBV4-1 and TRBJ1-5, with 9 bases aligning to TRBD1. With 6 bases clipped from V and 7 bases from J, the junction kept 7 bases outside the gene matches. The length of the CDR3 is 14 residues. Germline loops: CDR1 MGHRA, CDR2 YSYEKL. CDR3 sequence (DNA): TGCGCCAGCAGACAACAGGGGGCTGAGCAGCCCCAGCATTTT. As protein: CASRQQGAEQPQHF.

This chain uses TRBV3-1 (or the pseudogene TRBV3-2) with TRBJ1-1, with D perhaps matching TRBD1 (6 bases). Per germline, CDR1 LGHDT and CDR2 YNNKEL (reference sequence). This CDR3 has 14 amino acids. Deletions cut 3 bases from V and 5 bases from J, with 13 bases between. The CDR3 nucleotides read TGTGCCAGCAGCCATGAGAGGGGGGGGACTGAAGCTTTCTTT. Translation gives CASSHERGGTEAFF.

This clone was recorded once. V is TRBV19 and J is TRBJ1-2; D possibly corresponds to TRBD1 (5 bases). Germline V gene lookup returns CDR1 LNHDA and CDR2 SQIVND (reference sequence). This CDR3 has 14 residues. V was trimmed by 3 bases and J by 5 bases, leaving 13 bases between them. The CDR3 DNA sequence: TGTGCCAGTAGTATGGTCTCGGGGGTATATGGCTACACCTTC. Protein: CASSMVSGVYGYTF.

The chain links TRBV4-3 to TRBJ1-1; tentatively, D is TRBD1 (5 bases). V gave up 3 bases and J gave up 7 bases, with 12 bases separating them. The CDR3 runs 13 residues. Germline assignment: CDR1 LGHNA and CDR2 YSLEER. The CDR3 reads CASSQGPGVEAFF. CDR3 sequence (DNA): TGCGCCAGCAGCCAGGGTCCGGGGGTTGAAGCTTTCTTT.

The V gene is TRBV20-1, the J gene TRBJ2-1; 9 bases map to TRBD2. This CDR3 is built from 14 residues. V trimming: 3 bases; J trimming: 8 bases; junction bases outside the gene matches: 8. Germline V CDR1 and CDR2: DFQATT, SNEGSKA (reference sequence). The CDR3 coding sequence is TGCAGTGCTAGTGGGCTAGCGGGGACCGATGAGCAGTTCTTC. Residues: CSASGLAGTDEQFF.

This sequence joins TRBV6-5 and TRBJ2-1, with 7 nucleotides matching TRBD1. V shed 0 bases, J shed 6 bases, and the junction held 8 bases outside the gene matches. The CDR3 is made up of 16 amino acids. The germline gives CDR1 MNHEY, CDR2 SVGAGI. The CDR3 bases are TGTGCCAGCAGTTACTCGACAGGGCTCGCCCTCAATGAGCAGTTCTTC. Protein product: CASSYSTGLALNEQFF.

This rearrangement joins TRBV18 to TRBJ2-5; a weak D match, TRBD1 (6 bases). The germline CDR1 and CDR2 sequences are KGHSH and LQKENI. V dropped 4 bases and J dropped 9 bases, with 24 bases sitting between them. This CDR3 is 16 amino acids long. As DNA, the CDR3 is TGTGCCAGCTCACTTTTGCGAGCGACAGGCCCCGAGGCCCAGTACTTC. Translating it yields CASSLLRATGPEAQYF.

This clone was detected only once. V and J are TRBV7-7 and TRBJ2-2; TRBD2 matches 11 bases. The V gene's germline CDR1 is SSHAT and CDR2 FNYEAQ (reference sequence). This CDR3 is built from 17 residues. V trimming: 5 bases; J trimming: 13 bases; junction bases outside the gene matches: 18. CDR3 coding DNA: TGTGCCAGCAGCCCCCGCGCCGGGACTAGCGGCCAGGGGCGGCTGTTTTTT. As protein: CASSPRAGTSGQGRLFF.

This chain uses TRBV5-6 with TRBJ2-7, with 7 bases aligning to TRBD1. The CDR3 loop spans 14 amino acids. Germline V gene data show CDR1 as SGHDT and CDR2 as YYEEEE. J was trimmed by 2 bases and V by 1 base; bases with no gene match: 3. DNA of the CDR3: TGTGCCAGCAGCTTGAAAAGGGGGCCCTACGAGCAGTACTTC. Residues: CASSLKRGPYEQYF.